These 9 T cell receptor beta chains were all obtained from the same sample, sequenced in a study of cytotoxic CD8 clonotypes in ibrutinib-treated CLL. Profiled with immunoSEQ multiplex PCR; TCRdb holds only in-frame clones, not every one. The sample shows around 130,000 clones, approximately 80% of them seen only once. The sample was PBMCs, taken after 24 months of ibrutinib treatment. These TCRs come from a human donor with chronic lymphocytic leukemia.

The chain joins TRBV7-2 to TRBJ1-1; 8 nucleotides match TRBD1. CDR3 length: 15 amino acids. Germline lookup yields CDR1 SGHTA and CDR2 FQGNSA. V lost 3 bases to trimming and J lost 0 bases; unmatched junction nucleotides: 3. CDR3 region: CASSFQGAMNTEAFF. CDR3 bases: TGTGCCAGCAGCTTCCAGGGGGCCATGAACACTGAAGCTTTCTTT.

J is TRBJ2-5 and V is TRBV13, with 8 bases lining up with TRBD2. Germline CDR1 reads PRHDT; CDR2 reads FYEKMQ (reference sequence). This CDR3 is 14 amino acids long. V trimming: 5 bases; J trimming: 4 bases; junction bases outside the gene matches: 6. CDR3 DNA: TGTGCCAGCAGCAAAGGACTAGCCCCAGAGACCCAGTACTTC. The encoded protein is CASSKGLAPETQYF. The complete variable domain, with remaining parts taken from reference TRBV13 and TRBJ2-5, reads AAGVIQSPRHLIKEKRETATLKCYPIPRHDTVYWYQQGPGQDPQFLISFYEKMQSDKGSIPDRFSAQQFSDYHSELNMSSLELGDSALYFCASSKGLAPETQYFGPGTRLLVL.

About this clone itself: This same CDR3 is encoded by further DNA sequences in the sample. V gene TRBV5-1 combines with J gene TRBJ1-1, with 7 bases aligning to TRBD1. In germline, CDR1 is SGHRS, CDR2 YFSETQ. Trimming at V came to 1 base and at J to 2 bases, leaving 2 bases not matched to a gene. The CDR3 is 14 residues long. The CDR3, as DNA: TGCGCCAGCAGCTTGACAGGGGCTAACACTGAAGCTTTCTTT. This codes for CASSLTGANTEAFF. Complete variable domain (other parts from reference TRBV5-1 and TRBJ1-1): KAGVTQTPRYLIKTRGQQVTLSCSPISGHRSVSWYQQTPGQGLQFLFEYFSETQRNKGNFPGRFSGRQFSNSRSEMNVSTLELGDSALYLCASSLTGANTEAFFGQGTRLTVV.

V gene TRBV30 combines with J gene TRBJ1-3; D ambiguous. Looked up from germline, CDR1 is GTSNPN and CDR2 is SVGIG (reference sequence). The CDR3 has 15 residues. Trimming left V 2 bases short and J 0 bases short, with 11 bases between. CDR3 region: CAWSRGDSSGNTIYF. CDR3 nucleotide sequence: TGTGCCTGGAGTAGAGGTGATAGCTCTGGAAACACCATATATTTT.

V gene TRBV28 combines with J gene TRBJ1-2; D not certain. V was cut by 2 bases and J by 7 bases, with 8 bases left in between. CDR1 and CDR2 (germline): MDHEN, SYDVKM. This CDR3 is built from 12 residues. The CDR3 DNA sequence: TGTGCCAGCAGTTTAAGGCTTTCTGGCTACACCTTC. Its translation is CASSLRLSGYTF.

The chain carries TRBV7-8 and TRBJ1-5; unclear D gene. The V end was cut by 5 bases, the J end by 0 bases, with 11 bases between. The CDR3 spans 15 residues. From germline, CDR1 is SGHVS and CDR2 FQNEAQ. CDR3 nucleotide sequence: TGTGCCAGCAGCCTCAGTTCCTCTAGCAATCAGCCCCAGCATTTT. Its protein product is CASSLSSSSNQPQHF.

This clone has only a few counts. The CDR3 protein is CASSPWSSSGNTIYF. CDR3 in DNA: TGTGCCAGTAGTCCCTGGTCGAGCTCTGGAAACACCATATATTTT. V usage is TRBV19 and J usage is TRBJ1-3; D not certain. CDR3 length: 15 amino acids. CDR1 and CDR2 from the germline V gene are LNHDA and SQIVND (reference sequence). With 5 bases removed from V and 0 bases from J, the gap between germline ends came to 11 bases. Together with reference TRBV19 and TRBJ1-3, the CDR3 gives the full variable domain: DGGITQSPKYLFRKEGQNVTLSCEQNLNHDAMYWYRQDPGQGLRLIYYSQIVNDFQKGDIAEGYSVSREKKESFPLTVTSAQKNPTAFYLCASSPWSSSGNTIYFGEGSWLTVV.

This chain uses TRBV19 with TRBJ1-1, with D perhaps TRBD1 (5 bases). Looked up from germline, CDR1 is LNHDA and CDR2 is SQIVND (reference sequence). Trimming removed 6 bases at V and 3 bases at J, with 14 bases between. This CDR3 has 14 residues. In nucleotides, the CDR3 is TGTGCCAGTAGGGTAAGGGGCCGGGACACTGAAGCTTTCTTT. It codes for CASRVRGRDTEAFF.

The chain carries TRBV13 and TRBJ2-7; D is unclear. Trimming cost V 4 bases and J 5 bases, with 12 bases left between them. Germline V CDR1 and CDR2: PRHDT, FYEKMQ (reference sequence). The CDR3 loop spans 13 amino acids. As DNA, the CDR3 is TGTGCCAGCAGCTCTGACGGCGACCACGAGCAGTACTTC. The encoded protein is CASSSDGDHEQYF.